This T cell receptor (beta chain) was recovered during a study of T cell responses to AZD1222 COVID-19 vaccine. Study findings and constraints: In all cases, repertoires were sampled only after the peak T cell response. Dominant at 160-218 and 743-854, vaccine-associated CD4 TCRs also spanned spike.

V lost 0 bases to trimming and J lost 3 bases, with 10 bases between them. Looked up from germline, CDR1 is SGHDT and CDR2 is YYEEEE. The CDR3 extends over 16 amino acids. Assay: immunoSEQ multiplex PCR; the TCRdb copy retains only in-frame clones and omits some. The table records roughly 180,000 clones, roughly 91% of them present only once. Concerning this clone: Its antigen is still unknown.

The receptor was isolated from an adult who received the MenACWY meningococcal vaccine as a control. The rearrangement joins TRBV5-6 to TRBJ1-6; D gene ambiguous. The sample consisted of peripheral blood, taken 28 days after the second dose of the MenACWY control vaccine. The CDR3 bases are TGTGCCAGCAGCTTGGACAGCGGACTCTATAATTCACCCCTCCACTTT. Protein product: CASSLDSGLYNSPLHF.